Below, 9 T cell receptor beta chains from the same sample are listed, as sequenced in a study of blood T cell repertoires in COVID-19. Sequencing was performed with immunoSEQ multiplex PCR; in TCRdb, only in-frame clones are kept and a portion is missing. Of about 220,000 clones listed, about nine tenths are singletons. The sequenced material came from peripheral blood. These receptors were obtained from a man aged 40-49 years with acute or convalescent COVID-19.

The genes are TRBV6-5 and TRBJ1-2, with a weak D call TRBD1 (5 bases). This CDR3 has 12 residues. V lost 6 bases and J lost 7, with 12 bases in between. CDR1 is MNHEY and CDR2 is SVGAGI in the germline V gene. The CDR3 reads CASSTGLRGYTF. The CDR3 region has the DNA TGTGCCAGCAGCACAGGTTTGCGTGGCTACACCTTC.

The chain has TRBV7-6 and TRBJ1-5; D remains unclear. The CDR3 is 17 residues long. CDR1 is SGHVS, CDR2 FNYEAQ, per germline. Trimming stripped 5 bases from V and 2 bases from J, with 19 bases between. The CDR3 sequence: CASSQTGPTVGNQPQHF. DNA for the CDR3: TGTGCCAGCAGCCAAACCGGCCCGACTGTGGGCAATCAGCCCCAGCATTTT.

J is TRBJ1-1 and V is TRBV29-1; maybe TRBD1 (5 bases). The V end was cut by 2 bases, the J end by 6 bases, with 10 bases between. The CDR3 extends over 12 amino acids. Germline V gene lookup returns CDR1 SQVTM and CDR2 ANQGSEA. DNA of the CDR3: TGCAGCGTTGAAAAAGGGGTCCCTGAAGCTTTCTTT. It translates to CSVEKGVPEAFF.

The J gene is TRBJ2-7, the V gene TRBV5-6, with 7 bases aligning to TRBD1. Germline trimming cut 4 bases from V and 9 bases from J; bases unmatched to any gene: 16. Germline-derived CDR1 and CDR2 are SGHDT and YYEEEE. The CDR3 contains 15 residues. The CDR3 spells CASSDIGDSLRGQYF. The CDR3 DNA reads TGTGCCAGCAGCGACATAGGGGACAGCTTACGAGGGCAGTACTTC.

The chain uses TRBV6-2 or TRBV6-3 and TRBJ1-2; unclear D gene. From germline, CDR1 is MNHEY and CDR2 SVGEGT. The CDR3 totals 12 residues. Trimming pared 0 bases from V and 6 bases from J, leaving 5 bases between. CDR3 protein: CASSYSGDGYTF. In nucleotides, the CDR3 is TGTGCCAGCAGTTACTCCGGGGATGGCTACACCTTC.

The CDR3 nucleotides read TGTGCCAGTAGCCCACAGGGCCCCACAGATACGCAGTATTTT. The encoded protein is CASSPQGPTDTQYF. The chain has TRBV19 and TRBJ2-3; tentatively, D is TRBD1 (6 bases). Trimming removed 6 bases at V and 2 bases at J, with 12 bases between. The CDR3 consists of 14 residues. CDR1 and CDR2 from the germline V gene are LNHDA and SQIVND (reference sequence).

The rearrangement uses TRBV7-2 and TRBJ2-7; a weak D match, TRBD1 (6 bases). V shed 1 base and J shed 1 base, with 11 bases lying between them. CDR1 and CDR2 from the germline V gene are SGHTA and FQGNSA. The CDR3 consists of 15 residues. DNA for the CDR3: TGTGCCAGCAGCTTAGGACAGGCTTTTTCCTACGAGCAGTACTTC. Protein: CASSLGQAFSYEQYF. Drawing the rest from reference TRBV7-2 and TRBJ2-7, the complete variable domain is GAGVSQSPSNKVTEKGKDVELRCDPISGHTALYWYRQSLGQGLEFLIYFQGNSAPDKSGLPSDRFSAERTGGSVSTLTIQRTQQEDSAVYLCASSLGQAFSYEQYFGPGTRLTVT.

In this sample, this clone turned up once. The J gene is TRBJ2-3, the V gene TRBV5-4; 10 bases line up with TRBD1. Germline values: CDR1 SGHNT, CDR2 YYREEE (reference sequence). There are 16 residues in the CDR3. The junction had 10 bases not matched to a gene; V was cut back by 2 bases and J by 7 bases. CDR3 DNA sequence: TGTGCCAGCAGCTTTCTCGACAGGGGGCTAGAGAATACGCAGTATTTT. It translates to CASSFLDRGLENTQYF.

This sequence joins TRBV7-3 and TRBJ2-6, with 12 bases lining up with TRBD1. Trimming cost V 6 bases and J 2 bases; bases outside gene matches: 14. The CDR3 has 20 residues. Germline values: CDR1 SGHTA, CDR2 FQGTGA. The CDR3 region has the DNA TGTGCCAGCAGTCCGGAACCCGGGACAGGGGGCGTGACTGGGGCCAACGTCCTGACTTTC. Translation: CASSPEPGTGGVTGANVLTF.